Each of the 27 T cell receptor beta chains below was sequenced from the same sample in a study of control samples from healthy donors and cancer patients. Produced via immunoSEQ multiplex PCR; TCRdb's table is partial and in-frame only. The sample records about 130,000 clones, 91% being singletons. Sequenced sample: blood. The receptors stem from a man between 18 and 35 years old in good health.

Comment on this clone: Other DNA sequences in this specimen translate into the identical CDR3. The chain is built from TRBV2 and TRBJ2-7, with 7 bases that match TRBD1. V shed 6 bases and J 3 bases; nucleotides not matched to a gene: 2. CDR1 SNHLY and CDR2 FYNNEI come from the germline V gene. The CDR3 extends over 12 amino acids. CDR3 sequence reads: CASRGTVYEQYF. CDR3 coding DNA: TGTGCCAGCAGGGGGACAGTCTACGAGCAGTACTTC.

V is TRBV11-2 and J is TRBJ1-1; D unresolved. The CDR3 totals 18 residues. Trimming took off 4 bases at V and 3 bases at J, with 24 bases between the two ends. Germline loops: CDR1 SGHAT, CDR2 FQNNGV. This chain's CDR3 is CASSSTLTQPRMDTEAFF. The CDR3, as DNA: TGTGCCAGCAGCTCAACCCTGACACAGCCTAGAATGGACACTGAAGCTTTCTTT. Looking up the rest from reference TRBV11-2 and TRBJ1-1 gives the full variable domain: EAGVAQSPRYKIIEKRQSVAFWCNPISGHATLYWYQQILGQGPKLLIQFQNNGVVDDSQLPKDRFSAERLKGVDSTLKIQPAKLEDSAVYLCASSSTLTQPRMDTEAFFGQGTRLTVV.

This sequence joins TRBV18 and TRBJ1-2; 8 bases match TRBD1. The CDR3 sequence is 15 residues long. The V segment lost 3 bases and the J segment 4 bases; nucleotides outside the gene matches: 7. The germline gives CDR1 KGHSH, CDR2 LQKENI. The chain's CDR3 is CASSPDGQGLYGYTF. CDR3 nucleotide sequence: TGTGCCAGCTCACCTGATGGACAGGGCCTCTATGGCTACACCTTC.

The CDR3 loop is CASSPDQYRPYGYTF. CDR3 nucleotides: TGTGCCAGCAGCCCTGACCAGTATCGTCCCTATGGCTACACCTTC. The chain combines TRBV7-9 with TRBJ1-2; D not certain. V lost 5 bases, J lost 4 bases, and 17 bases lay in between. The CDR3 has 15 amino acids. Looked up from germline, CDR1 is SEHNR and CDR2 is FQNEAQ (reference sequence).

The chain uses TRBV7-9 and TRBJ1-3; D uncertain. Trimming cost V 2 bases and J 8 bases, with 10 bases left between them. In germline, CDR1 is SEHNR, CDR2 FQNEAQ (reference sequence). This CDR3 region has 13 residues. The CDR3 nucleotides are TGTGCCAGCAGCTTAATTCTGCTAGACACCATATATTTT. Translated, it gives CASSLILLDTIYF.

The CDR3 here is CASIPRTFYGEQYF. The DNA of the CDR3 is TGTGCCAGCATCCCCCGGACATTTTATGGCGAGCAGTACTTC. This chain joins TRBV5-5 and TRBJ2-7; D possibly corresponds to TRBD1 (5 bases). CDR1 is SGHKS and CDR2 is YYEKEE in the germline V gene (reference sequence). This CDR3 comprises 14 residues. Trimming took 6 bases from V and 6 from J, leaving 19 bases between them.

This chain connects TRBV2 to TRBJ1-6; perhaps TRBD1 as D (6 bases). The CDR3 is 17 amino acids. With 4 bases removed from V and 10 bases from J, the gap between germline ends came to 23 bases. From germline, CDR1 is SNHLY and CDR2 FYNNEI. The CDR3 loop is CASSVGGRTPLRSPLHF. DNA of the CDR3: TGTGCCAGCAGTGTTGGGGGCCGCACGCCCCTCCGGTCACCCCTCCACTTT.

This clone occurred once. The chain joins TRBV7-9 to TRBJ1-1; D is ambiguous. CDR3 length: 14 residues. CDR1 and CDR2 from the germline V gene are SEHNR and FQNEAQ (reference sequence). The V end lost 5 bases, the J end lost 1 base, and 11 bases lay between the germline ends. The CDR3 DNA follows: TGTGCCAGCAGCCGAGAACCGGGGAACACTGAAGCTTTCTTT. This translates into CASSREPGNTEAFF.

This CDR3 reads CASTPKGDRYSPLHF. In DNA, the CDR3 is TGCGCCAGCACGCCTAAAGGGGACCGATATTCACCCCTCCACTTT. The chain uses TRBV4-1 and TRBJ1-6; D perhaps matches TRBD1 (5 bases). Germline CDR1 MGHRA, CDR2 YSYEKL. CDR3 length: 15 amino acids. The ends were cut back, 7 bases at V and 8 bases at J, with 18 bases in the middle.

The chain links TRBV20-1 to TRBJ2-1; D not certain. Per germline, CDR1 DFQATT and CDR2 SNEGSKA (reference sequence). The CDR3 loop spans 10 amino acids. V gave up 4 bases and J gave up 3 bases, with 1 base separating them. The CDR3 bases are TGCAGTGCTATCTACAATGAGCAGTTCTTC. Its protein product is CSAIYNEQFF.

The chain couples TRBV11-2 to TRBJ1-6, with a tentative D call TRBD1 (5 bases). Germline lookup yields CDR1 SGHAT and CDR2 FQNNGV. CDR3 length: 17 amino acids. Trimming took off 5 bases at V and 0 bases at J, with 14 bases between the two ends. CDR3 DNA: TGTGCCAGCAGCCCAGCGACAGCCCGCTCCTATAATTCACCCCTCCACTTT. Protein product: CASSPATARSYNSPLHF.

CDR3 in DNA: TGTGCCAGCTCACCTTTCCCCGGGGGGCGGTACGAGCAGTACTTC. It encodes CASSPFPGGRYEQYF. This chain connects TRBV18 to TRBJ2-7, with TRBD2 as a possible D gene (7 bases). Germline V gives CDR1 KGHSH, CDR2 LQKENI. This CDR3 spans 15 amino acids. V lost 3 bases, J lost 4 bases, and 16 bases lay in between.

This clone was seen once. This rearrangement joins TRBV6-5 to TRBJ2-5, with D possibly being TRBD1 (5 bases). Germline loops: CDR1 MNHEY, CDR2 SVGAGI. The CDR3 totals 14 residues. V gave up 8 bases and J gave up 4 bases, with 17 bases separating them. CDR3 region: CASLEWGRGETQYF. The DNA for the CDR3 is TGTGCCAGCCTAGAATGGGGAAGGGGAGAGACCCAGTACTTC.

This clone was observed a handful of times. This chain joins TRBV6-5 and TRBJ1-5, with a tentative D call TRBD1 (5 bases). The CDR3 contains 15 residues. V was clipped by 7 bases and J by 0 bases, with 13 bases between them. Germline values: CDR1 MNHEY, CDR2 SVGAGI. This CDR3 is CASTPTDNSNQPQHF. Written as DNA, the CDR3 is TGTGCCAGCACCCCGACAGATAATAGCAATCAGCCCCAGCATTTT.

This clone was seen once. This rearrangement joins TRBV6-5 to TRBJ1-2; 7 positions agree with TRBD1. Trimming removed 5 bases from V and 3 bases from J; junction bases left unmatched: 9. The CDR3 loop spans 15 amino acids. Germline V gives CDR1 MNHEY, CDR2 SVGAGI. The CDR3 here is CASSPLRQGDYGYTF. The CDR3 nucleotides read TGTGCCAGCAGTCCCCTAAGACAGGGAGACTATGGCTACACCTTC.

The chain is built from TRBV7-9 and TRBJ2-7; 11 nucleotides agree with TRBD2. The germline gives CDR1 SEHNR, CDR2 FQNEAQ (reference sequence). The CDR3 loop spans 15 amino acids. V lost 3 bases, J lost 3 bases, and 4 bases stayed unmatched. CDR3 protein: CASSFPGTSGYEQYF. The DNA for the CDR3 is TGTGCCAGCAGCTTCCCTGGGACTAGCGGCTACGAGCAGTACTTC. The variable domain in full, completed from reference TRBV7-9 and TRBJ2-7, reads DTGVSQNPRHKITKRGQNVTFRCDPISEHNRLYWYRQTLGQGPEFLTYFQNEAQLEKSRLLSDRFSAERPKGSFSTLEIQRTEQGDSAMYLCASSFPGTSGYEQYFGPGTRLTVT.

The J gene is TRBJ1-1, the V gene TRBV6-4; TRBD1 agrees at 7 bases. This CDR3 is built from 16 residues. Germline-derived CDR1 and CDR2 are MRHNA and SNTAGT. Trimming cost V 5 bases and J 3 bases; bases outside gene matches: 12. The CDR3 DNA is TGTGCCAGCAGTAGTGAGGACAGGTCATTAGACACTGAAGCTTTCTTT. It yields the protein CASSSEDRSLDTEAFF.

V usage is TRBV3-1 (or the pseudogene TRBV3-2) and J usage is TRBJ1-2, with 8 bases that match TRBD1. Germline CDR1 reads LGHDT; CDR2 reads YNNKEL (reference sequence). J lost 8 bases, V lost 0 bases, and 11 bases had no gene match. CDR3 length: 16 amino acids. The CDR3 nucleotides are TGTGCCAGCAGCCAAGAAACGGACAGGGTCCTATGGGGCTACACCTTC. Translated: CASSQETDRVLWGYTF.

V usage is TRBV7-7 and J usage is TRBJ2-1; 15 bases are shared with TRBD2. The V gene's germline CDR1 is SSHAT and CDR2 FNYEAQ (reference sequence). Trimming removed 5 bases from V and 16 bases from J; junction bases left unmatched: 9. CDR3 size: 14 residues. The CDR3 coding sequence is TGTGCCAGCAGCCCCGGACTAGCGGGGGGGCCGGAATTCTTC. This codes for CASSPGLAGGPEFF.

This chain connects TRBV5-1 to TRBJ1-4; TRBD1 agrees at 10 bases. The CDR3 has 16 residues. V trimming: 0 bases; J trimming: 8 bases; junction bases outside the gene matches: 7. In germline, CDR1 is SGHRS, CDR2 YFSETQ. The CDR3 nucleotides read TGCGCCAGCAGCTTGGCTTTGACAGGGGGCAAGGAAAAACTGTTTTTT. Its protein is CASSLALTGGKEKLFF.

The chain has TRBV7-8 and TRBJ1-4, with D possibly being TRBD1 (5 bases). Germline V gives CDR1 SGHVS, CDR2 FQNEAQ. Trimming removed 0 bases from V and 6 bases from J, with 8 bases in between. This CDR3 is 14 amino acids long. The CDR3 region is CASSLAGDDEKLFF. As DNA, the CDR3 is TGTGCCAGCAGCTTAGCGGGGGACGATGAAAAACTGTTTTTT.

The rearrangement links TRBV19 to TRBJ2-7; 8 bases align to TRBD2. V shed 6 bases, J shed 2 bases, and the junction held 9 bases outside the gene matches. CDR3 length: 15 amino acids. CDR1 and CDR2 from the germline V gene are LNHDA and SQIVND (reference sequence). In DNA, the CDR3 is TGTGCCAGTAGAAGGAGCGGGGGTAAAACCTACGAGCAGTACTTC. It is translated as CASRRSGGKTYEQYF.

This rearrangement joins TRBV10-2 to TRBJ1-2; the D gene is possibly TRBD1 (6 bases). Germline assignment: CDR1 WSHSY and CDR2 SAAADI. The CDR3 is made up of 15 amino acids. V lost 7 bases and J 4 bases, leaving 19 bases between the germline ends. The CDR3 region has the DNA TGCGCCAGCAAGTTGATCGGGGGCGCCGGCTATGGCTACACCTTC. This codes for CASKLIGGAGYGYTF.

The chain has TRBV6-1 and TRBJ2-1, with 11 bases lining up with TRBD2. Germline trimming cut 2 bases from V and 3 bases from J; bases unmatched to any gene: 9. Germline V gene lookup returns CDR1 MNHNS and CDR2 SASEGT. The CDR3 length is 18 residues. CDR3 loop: CASSELVAGGLLYNEQFF. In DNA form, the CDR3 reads TGTGCCAGCAGTGAATTGGTAGCGGGGGGGCTTCTCTACAATGAGCAGTTCTTC.

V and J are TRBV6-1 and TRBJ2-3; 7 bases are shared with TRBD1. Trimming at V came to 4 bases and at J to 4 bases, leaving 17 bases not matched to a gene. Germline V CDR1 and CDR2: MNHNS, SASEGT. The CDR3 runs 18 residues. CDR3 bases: TGTGCCAGCAGTGGTAGGTTCCGACAGGGCTATTACCCAGATACGCAGTATTTT. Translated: CASSGRFRQGYYPDTQYF.

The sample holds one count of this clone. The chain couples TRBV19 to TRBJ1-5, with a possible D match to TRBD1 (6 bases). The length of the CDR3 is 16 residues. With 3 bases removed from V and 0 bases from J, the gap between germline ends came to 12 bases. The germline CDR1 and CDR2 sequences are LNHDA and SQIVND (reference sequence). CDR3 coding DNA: TGTGCCAGTAGTATCTCCGGGGGCTATAGCAATCAGCCCCAGCATTTT. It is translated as CASSISGGYSNQPQHF.

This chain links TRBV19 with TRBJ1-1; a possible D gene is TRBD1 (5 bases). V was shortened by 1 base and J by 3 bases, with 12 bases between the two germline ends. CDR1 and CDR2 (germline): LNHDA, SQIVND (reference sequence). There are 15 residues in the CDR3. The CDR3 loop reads CASSIGDLTDTEAFF. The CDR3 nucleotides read TGTGCCAGTAGTATAGGGGACCTCACCGACACTGAAGCTTTCTTT.